This is a list of T cell receptor beta chains from one sample in a study of shared clonotypes between healthy human individuals. TCRdb keeps only in-frame clones here, not all; method: immunoSEQ multiplex PCR. The repertoire has about 2 million clones, around 95% of them found once; the top ten carry 0.1% to 0.15%. Sequencing was performed on naive CD4+ T cells sorted from blood. The receptors shown here come from a young man in good health. CDR3s include the opening cysteine and the closing phenylalanine or tryptophan. Fields, in order: V gene, clone size, D gene, J gene, CDR3 protein, CDR3 DNA. D genes are given only for firm matches. Size values are once, few and many counts, or a class for expanded clones, and some rows have none.

>TRBV10-3|-|-|TRBJ2-3
CATLGRASGTDTQYF
TGTGCCACCCTGGGACGCGCATCAGGCACAGATACGCAGTATTTT
>TRBV5-1|-|TRBD2|TRBJ2-1
CASSAPSGRSKDEQFF
TGCGCCAGCAGCGCCCCTAGCGGGAGAAGTAAGGATGAGCAGTTCTTC
>TRBV6-5|-|-|TRBJ2-1
CASLKYNEQFF
TGTGCCAGCCTAAAATACAATGAGCAGTTCTTC
>TRBV5-1|-|-|TRBJ2-5
CASSLAGSPETQYF
TGCGCCAGCAGCCTAGCAGGGTCCCCAGAGACCCAGTACTTC
>TRBV5-1|-|-|TRBJ2-3
CASSLWPSATDTQYF
TGCGCCAGCAGCTTGTGGCCTAGCGCAACAGATACGCAGTATTTT
>TRBV4-1|-|-|TRBJ2-7
CASSQLGAGEYEQYF
TGCGCCAGCAGCCAACTGGGGGCCGGGGAGTACGAGCAGTACTTC
>TRBV18|-|-|TRBJ1-4
CASSPDDGLFF
TGTGCCAGCTCACCGGACGACGGACTGTTTTTT
>TRBV7-6|-|TRBD1|TRBJ1-6
CASSLNPGQNNSPLHF
TGTGCCAGCAGCTTAAACCCGGGACAGAATAATTCACCCCTCCACTTT
>TRBV5-8|-|-|TRBJ2-7
CASSEGGVYEQYF
TGTGCCAGCTCAGAGGGGGGAGTTTACGAGCAGTACTTC
>TRBV7-9|once|-|TRBJ1-1
CASSLGGAFF
TGTGCCAGCAGCTTAGGGGGGGCTTTCTTT
>TRBV2|-|TRBD1|TRBJ1-2
CASRPDRGLVNYGYTF
TGTGCCAGCAGGCCCGACAGGGGGCTGGTGAACTATGGCTACACCTTC
>TRBV21-1|-|-|TRBJ1-5
CASSTRAEEWDNQPQHF
TGTGCCAGCAGCACTCGGGCCGAGGAATGGGACAATCAGCCCCAGCATTTT
>TRBV4-1|-|-|TRBJ1-2
CASSQDDPDPYGYTF
TGCGCCAGCAGCCAAGACGACCCCGATCCCTATGGCTACACCTTC
>TRBV7-3|-|-|TRBJ2-3
CASSSRTTSTDTQYF
TGTGCCAGCAGCTCTAGGACCACTAGCACAGATACGCAGTATTTT